This T cell receptor beta chain was sequenced for a study of OX40 agonist ivuxolimab in advanced cancers. On the study more broadly: Under the entry rules, prior anti-PD-1, anti-PD-L1 or anti-CTLA-4 therapy was allowed, and roughly 41% had some.

The data were produced by immunoSEQ multiplex PCR, yet TCRdb's version contains in-frame clones alone and is incomplete. The profile shows 65,000 to 85,000 clones, about nine tenths of them singletons. The V gene lost 5 bases and the J gene lost 9 bases, with 22 bases spanning the gap. Per germline, CDR1 MDHEN and CDR2 SYDVKM. The CDR3 has 15 residues. Sequences were derived from CD4+ or CD8+ T cells sorted from blood, sampled in a trial of the OX40 agonist ivuxolimab. The sequence came from an adult with an advanced solid tumor such as melanoma, head and neck, liver or kidney cancer. V usage is TRBV28 and J usage is TRBJ1-1, with D possibly being TRBD1 (6 bases). This chain's CDR3 is CASSPPRGAGSQAFF. The CDR3 DNA reads as TGTGCCAGCAGTCCGCCAAGGGGGGCAGGGAGTCAAGCTTTCTTT.